These 14 T cell receptor beta chains were sequenced from one sample in a study of blood T cells in healthy people across ages. The second PCR ran 7 to 11 cycles with a sample-barcoded 5' primer and J-beta primers. TCRdb reprocessed the 5' RACE reads via MiXCR and lists one record per CDR3 protein. The sample lists around 800,000 distinct CDR3 sequences, less than 80% occurring once. Sequenced input: blood. These receptors all stem from a young man in good health.

This chain links TRBV29-1 with TRBJ2-7, with 7 nucleotides matching TRBD1. The CDR3 loop spans 13 amino acids. Per the germline V gene, CDR1 is SQVTM and CDR2 is ANQGSEA. V gave up 6 bases and J gave up 3 bases; unmatched junction bases: 8. For the CDR3, the DNA is TGCAGCGTCGCCGCCGGGACAGTCTACGAGCAGTACTTC. Translated: CSVAAGTVYEQYF.

This clonotype was found a few times. J is TRBJ2-5 and V is TRBV6-5; 11 bases line up with TRBD2. This CDR3 has 15 residues. Germline CDR1 reads MNHEY; CDR2 reads SVGAGI. V lost 4 bases, J lost 3 bases, and 4 bases stayed unmatched. In DNA, the CDR3 is TGTGCCAGCAGTTCCTTACTAGCGGGGGAAGAGACCCAGTACTTC. Residues: CASSSLLAGEETQYF.

The CDR3 DNA sequence: TGCAGTGCTAGTGGTCAGGTCTCCTACGAGCAGTACTTC. Its protein product is CSASGQVSYEQYF. This sequence joins TRBV20-1 and TRBJ2-7; D call uncertain. Trimming shortened V by 3 bases and J by 0 bases, and 9 bases separated the two germline ends. The CDR3 has 13 amino acids. Germline V gives CDR1 DFQATT, CDR2 SNEGSKA (reference sequence).

The rearrangement links TRBV7-2 to TRBJ2-7; 7 nucleotides line up with TRBD2. The J segment lost 10 bases and the V segment lost 5 bases, leaving 17 bases of the junction unmatched. The CDR3 consists of 15 residues. CDR1 and CDR2 (germline): SGHTA, FQGNSA. The CDR3 coding sequence is TGTGCCAGCAGCGGGCCTAGCGGAGGCTTGAACGTTCAGTACTTC. Encoded protein: CASSGPSGGLNVQYF.

This chain connects TRBV11-3 to TRBJ2-7; D call uncertain. The V gene lost 4 bases and the J gene lost 7 bases, with 14 bases spanning the gap. This CDR3 is built from 13 residues. The V gene's germline CDR1 is SGHNT and CDR2 YENEEA. CDR3 region: CASSSGPLREQYF. The CDR3 region has the DNA TGTGCCAGCAGCTCCGGACCGTTAAGGGAGCAGTACTTC. The full variable domain, rest sourced from reference TRBV11-3 and TRBJ2-7, is EAGVVQSPRYKIIEKKQPVAFWCNPISGHNTLYWYLQNLGQGPELLIRYENEEAVDDSQLPKDRFSAERLKGVDSTLKIQPAELGDSAVYLCASSSGPLREQYFGPGTRLTVT.

CDR3 nucleotides: TGTGCCAGCAGTGAAGCCAGGGGACCCCAAGAGACCCAGTACTTC. Translated, it gives CASSEARGPQETQYF. The chain joins TRBV25-1 to TRBJ2-5; a weak D match, TRBD1 (6 bases). The CDR3 is 15 amino acids. The germline CDR1 and CDR2 sequences are MGHDK and SYGVNS. Deletions cut 2 bases from V and 1 base from J, with 11 bases between.

V gene TRBV5-1 combines with J gene TRBJ2-1, with 15 bases matching TRBD2. With 7 bases clipped from V and 7 bases from J, the junction kept 3 bases outside the gene matches. This CDR3 contains 14 residues. Germline values: CDR1 SGHRS, CDR2 YFSETQ. The CDR3 region has the DNA TGCGCCAGCGGGACTAGCGGGGGGACTAATGAGCAGTTCTTC. This translates into CASGTSGGTNEQFF.

This chain uses TRBV9 with TRBJ2-1; tentative D call: TRBD2 (6 bases). Trimming took 0 bases from V and 5 from J, leaving 12 bases between them. The CDR3 has 15 amino acids. Germline V lookup: CDR1 SGDLS, CDR2 YYNGEE. CDR3 protein: CASSVEQAGNNEQFF. In nucleotides, the CDR3 is TGTGCCAGCAGCGTAGAACAGGCGGGGAACAATGAGCAGTTCTTC.

This chain uses TRBV7-8 with TRBJ2-7; 9 bases match TRBD1. The CDR3 totals 15 residues. The V gene's germline CDR1 is SGHVS and CDR2 FQNEAQ. With V trimmed by 5 bases and J by 6 bases, 11 bases remained unmatched. The DNA of the CDR3 is TGTGCCAGCAGCCCAACCGGGACAGGGAAATGCGAGCAGTACTTC. This sequence encodes CASSPTGTGKCEQYF.

The chain has TRBV7-9 and TRBJ2-1, with D unclear. V was pared by 2 bases and J by 8 bases, with 10 bases between. The CDR3 extends over 13 amino acids. Germline CDR1 is SEHNR and CDR2 is FQNEAQ (reference sequence). CDR3 sequence: CASSLRVLDEQFF. The DNA of the CDR3 is TGTGCCAGCAGCTTAAGGGTCCTGGATGAGCAGTTCTTC.

The rearrangement uses TRBV11-1 and TRBJ1-2; tentatively, D is TRBD1 (6 bases). The germline gives CDR1 SGHAT, CDR2 FQDESV (reference sequence). Trimming took 5 bases from V and 2 from J, leaving 9 bases between them. This CDR3 is 13 amino acids long. CDR3 amino acids: CASSNRENYGYTF. In DNA form, the CDR3 reads TGTGCCAGCAGCAACAGGGAAAACTATGGCTACACCTTC.

This clonotype occurred once. The chain couples TRBV24-1 to TRBJ2-3, with D uncertain. The CDR3 totals 14 residues. CDR1 is KGHDR and CDR2 is SFDVKD in the germline V gene. The V and J ends lost 7 bases and 1 base respectively, with 11 bases between them. CDR3 sequence (DNA): TGTGCCACCAGCGGCCGGCAGCGCACAGATACGCAGTATTTT. It specifies CATSGRQRTDTQYF.

The CDR3: CATSDPGGRGGFYNEQFF. In DNA form, the CDR3 reads TGTGCCACCAGTGATCCGGGGGGTCGGGGGGGATTCTACAATGAGCAGTTCTTC. The rearrangement joins TRBV24-1 to TRBJ2-1, with TRBD2 matching 8 bases. Germline CDR1 reads KGHDR; CDR2 reads SFDVKD. With V trimmed by 3 bases and J by 3 bases, 12 bases remained unmatched. The CDR3 runs 18 residues.

CDR3 amino acids: CSARLVAAEQYF. For the CDR3, the DNA is TGCAGTGCTAGACTAGTCGCCGCCGAGCAGTACTTC. The chain carries TRBV20-1 and TRBJ2-7, with D unclear. The CDR3 consists of 12 residues. Germline V gene lookup returns CDR1 DFQATT and CDR2 SNEGSKA (reference sequence). Trimming removed 2 bases from V and 6 bases from J, with 11 bases in between.